Reported below is one TCR beta chain. Any history of autoimmune disease or systemic immunosuppression disqualified patients. The data were taken from a study of OX40 agonist ivuxolimab in advanced cancers. Germline V gene sequence: CDR1 SEHNR, CDR2 FQNEAQ (reference sequence). This CDR3 region has 17 residues. Trimming took 2 bases from V and 5 from J; bases not matched to a gene: 11. The table came from immunoSEQ multiplex PCR; TCRdb's copy has only in-frame clones and leaves some out. This table has over 55,000 clones, approximately 90% appearing once. The chain couples TRBV7-9 to TRBJ1-4, with TRBD1 matching over 7 bases. This sequence originates from an adult with an advanced solid tumor such as melanoma, head and neck, liver or kidney cancer. This specimen consisted of CD4+ or CD8+ T cells sorted from blood, obtained in a trial of the OX40 agonist ivuxolimab. The CDR3 here is CASSLLGSGGSNEKLFF. The DNA for the CDR3 is TGTGCCAGCAGCTTATTAGGGTCAGGGGGATCAAATGAAAAACTGTTTTTT.